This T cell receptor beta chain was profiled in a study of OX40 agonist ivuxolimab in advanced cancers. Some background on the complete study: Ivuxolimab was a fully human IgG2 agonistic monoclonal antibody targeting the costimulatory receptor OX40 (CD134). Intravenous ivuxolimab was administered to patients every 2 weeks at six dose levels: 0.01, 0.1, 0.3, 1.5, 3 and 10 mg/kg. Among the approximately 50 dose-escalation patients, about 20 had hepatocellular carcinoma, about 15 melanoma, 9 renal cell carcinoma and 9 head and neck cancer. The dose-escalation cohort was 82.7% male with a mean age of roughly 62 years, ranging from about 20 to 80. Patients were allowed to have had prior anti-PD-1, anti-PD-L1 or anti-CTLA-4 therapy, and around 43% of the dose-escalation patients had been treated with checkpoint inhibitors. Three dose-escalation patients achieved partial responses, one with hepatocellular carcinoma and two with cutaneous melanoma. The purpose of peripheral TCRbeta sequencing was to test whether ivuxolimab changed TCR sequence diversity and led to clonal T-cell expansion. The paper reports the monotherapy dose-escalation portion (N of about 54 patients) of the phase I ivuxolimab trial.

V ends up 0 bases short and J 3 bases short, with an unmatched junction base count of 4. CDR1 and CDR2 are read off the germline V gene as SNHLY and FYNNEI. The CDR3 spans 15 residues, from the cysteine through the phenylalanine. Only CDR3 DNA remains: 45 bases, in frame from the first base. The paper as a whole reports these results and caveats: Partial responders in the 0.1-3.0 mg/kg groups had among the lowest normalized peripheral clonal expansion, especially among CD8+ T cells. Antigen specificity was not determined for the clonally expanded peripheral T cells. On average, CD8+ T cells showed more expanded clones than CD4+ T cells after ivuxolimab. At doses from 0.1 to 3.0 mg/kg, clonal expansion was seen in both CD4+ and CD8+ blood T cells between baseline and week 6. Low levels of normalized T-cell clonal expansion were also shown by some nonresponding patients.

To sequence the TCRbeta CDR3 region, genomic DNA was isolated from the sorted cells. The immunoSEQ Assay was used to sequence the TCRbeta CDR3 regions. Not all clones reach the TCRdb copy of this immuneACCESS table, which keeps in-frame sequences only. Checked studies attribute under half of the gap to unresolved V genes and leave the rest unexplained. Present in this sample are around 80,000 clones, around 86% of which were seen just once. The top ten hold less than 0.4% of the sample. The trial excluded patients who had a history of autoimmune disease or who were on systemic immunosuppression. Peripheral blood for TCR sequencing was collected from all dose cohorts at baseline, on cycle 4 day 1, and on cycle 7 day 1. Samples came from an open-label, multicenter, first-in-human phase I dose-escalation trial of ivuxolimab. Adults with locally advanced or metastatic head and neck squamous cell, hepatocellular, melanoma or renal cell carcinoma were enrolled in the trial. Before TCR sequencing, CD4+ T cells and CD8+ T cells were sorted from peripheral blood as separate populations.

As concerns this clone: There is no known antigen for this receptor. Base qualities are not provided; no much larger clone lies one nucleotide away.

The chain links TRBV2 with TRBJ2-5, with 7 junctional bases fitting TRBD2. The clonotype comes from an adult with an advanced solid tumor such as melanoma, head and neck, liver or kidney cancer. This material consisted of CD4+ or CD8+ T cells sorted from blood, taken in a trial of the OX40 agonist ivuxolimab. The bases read TGTGCCAGCAGTGAAGCAGGAGGGAGGGAAGAGACCCAGTACTTC. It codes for CASSEAGGREETQYF. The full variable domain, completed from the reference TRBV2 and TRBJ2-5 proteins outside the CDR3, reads EPEVTQTPSHQVTQMGQEVILRCVPISNHLYFYWYRQILGQKVEFLVSFYNNEISEKSEIFDDQFSVERPDGSNFTLKIRSTKLEDSAMYFCASSEAGGREETQYFGPGTRLLVL.